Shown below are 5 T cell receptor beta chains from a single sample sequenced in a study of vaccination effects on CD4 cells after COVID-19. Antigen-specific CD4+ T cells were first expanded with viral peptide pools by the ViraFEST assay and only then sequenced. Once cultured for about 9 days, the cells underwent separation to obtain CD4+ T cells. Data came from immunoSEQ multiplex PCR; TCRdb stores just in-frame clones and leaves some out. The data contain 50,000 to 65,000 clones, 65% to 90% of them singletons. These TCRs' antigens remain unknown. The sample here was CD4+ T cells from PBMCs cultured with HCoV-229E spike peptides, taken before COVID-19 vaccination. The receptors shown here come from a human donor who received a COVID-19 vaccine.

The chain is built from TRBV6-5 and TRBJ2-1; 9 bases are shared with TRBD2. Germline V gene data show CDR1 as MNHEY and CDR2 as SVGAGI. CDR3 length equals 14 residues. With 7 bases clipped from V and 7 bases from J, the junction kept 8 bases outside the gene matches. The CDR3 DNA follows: TGTGCCAGCAATCGCGGGGGGGCGCGGAATGAGCAGTTCTTC. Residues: CASNRGGARNEQFF.

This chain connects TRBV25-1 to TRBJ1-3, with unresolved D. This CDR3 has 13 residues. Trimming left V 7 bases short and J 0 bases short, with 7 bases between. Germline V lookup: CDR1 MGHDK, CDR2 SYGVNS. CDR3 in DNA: TGTGCCAGCATTCAGAACTCTGGAAACACCATATATTTT. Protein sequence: CASIQNSGNTIYF.

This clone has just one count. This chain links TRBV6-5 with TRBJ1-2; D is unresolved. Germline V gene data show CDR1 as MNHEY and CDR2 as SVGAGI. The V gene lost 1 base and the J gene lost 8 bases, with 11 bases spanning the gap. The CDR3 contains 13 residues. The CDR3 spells CASSYFDREGYTF. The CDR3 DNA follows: TGTGCCAGCAGTTACTTTGACCGGGAAGGCTACACCTTC.

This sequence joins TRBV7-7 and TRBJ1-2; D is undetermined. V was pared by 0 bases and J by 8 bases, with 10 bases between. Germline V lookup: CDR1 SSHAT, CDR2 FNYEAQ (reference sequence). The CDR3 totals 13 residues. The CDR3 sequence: CASSLAGNSGYTF. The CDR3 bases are TGTGCCAGCAGCTTAGCGGGGAACAGCGGCTACACCTTC.

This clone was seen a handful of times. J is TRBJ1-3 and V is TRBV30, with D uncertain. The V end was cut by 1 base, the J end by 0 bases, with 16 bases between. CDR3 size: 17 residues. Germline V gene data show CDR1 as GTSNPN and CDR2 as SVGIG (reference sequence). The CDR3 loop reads CAWSAKTSGSSGNTIYF. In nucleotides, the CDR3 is TGTGCCTGGAGTGCTAAAACGTCCGGGAGCTCTGGAAACACCATATATTTT.